This T cell receptor beta chain appears in the sequencing data of a study of shared clonotypes between healthy human individuals. Assay: immunoSEQ multiplex PCR; the TCRdb copy retains only in-frame clones and omits some. The sample lists more than 2 million clones; 95% were seen once. With regard to this clone: Within the sample, other DNA sequences also encode this same CDR3.

CDR3 size: 15 residues. Germline V gene sequence: CDR1 KGHSH, CDR2 LQKENI. V was cut by 1 base and J by 0 bases, with 9 bases left in between. V gene TRBV18 combines with J gene TRBJ1-1, with D maybe TRBD1 (5 bases). The TCR originated in a young man in good health. Sequencing was carried out using naive CD4+ T cells sorted from blood. The subset is: CD45RA+ positively selected. The CDR3: CASSPLDSLNTEAFF. For the CDR3, the DNA is TGTGCCAGCTCACCACTAGACAGCTTGAACACTGAAGCTTTCTTT.